The sequence of this TCR beta chain was determined in a study of identical twins. This CDR3 region has 15 residues. Germline assignment: CDR1 SGHRS and CDR2 YFSETQ. Trimming cost V 7 bases and J 0 bases, with 11 bases left between them. TCRdb ran MiXCR on the 5' RACE reads and lists one entry per CDR3 protein. The sample contains 400,000 to 600,000 distinct CDR3 sequences, approximately 20% of which appear only once. This clonotype was counted a few times. These data also formed part of another study, on yellow fever vaccine responses in identical twins. That work contributes: Reportedly, the T cell response mounted by twins to vaccine seemed partly convergent, partly personalized.

The chain joins TRBV5-1 to TRBJ2-6, with D maybe TRBD2 (5 bases). Sequencing was carried out using CD4+ T cells sorted from blood. This TCR was recovered from a woman aged 18-29 years in good health. The CDR3 is CASFGLISGANVLTF. The CDR3 region has the DNA TGCGCCAGCTTTGGACTGATCTCTGGGGCCAACGTCCTGACTTTC.